The present TCR beta chain was sequenced within a study of response to subunit inactivated influenza vaccine. This clonotype was found a few times. From the RT-PCR reads, TCRdb called clonotypes with MiXCR, one entry per CDR3 protein. The sample has 800,000 or so distinct CDR3 sequences; about 20% are singletons. V was shortened by 5 bases and J by 7 bases, with 11 bases between the two germline ends. Germline CDR1 and CDR2: SQVTM and ANQGSEA. CDR3 length equals 11 residues. This receptor was identified in a man between 45 and 60 years old who received an inactivated influenza vaccine. The chain recombines TRBV29-1 with TRBJ1-2; TRBD1 might be the D (5 bases). The sequencing used PBMCs from blood, collected 4 to 6 days after vaccination. This CDR3 reads CSVRGSGGYTF. The CDR3 DNA sequence: TGCAGCGTTAGGGGTTCGGGTGGCTACACCTTC.